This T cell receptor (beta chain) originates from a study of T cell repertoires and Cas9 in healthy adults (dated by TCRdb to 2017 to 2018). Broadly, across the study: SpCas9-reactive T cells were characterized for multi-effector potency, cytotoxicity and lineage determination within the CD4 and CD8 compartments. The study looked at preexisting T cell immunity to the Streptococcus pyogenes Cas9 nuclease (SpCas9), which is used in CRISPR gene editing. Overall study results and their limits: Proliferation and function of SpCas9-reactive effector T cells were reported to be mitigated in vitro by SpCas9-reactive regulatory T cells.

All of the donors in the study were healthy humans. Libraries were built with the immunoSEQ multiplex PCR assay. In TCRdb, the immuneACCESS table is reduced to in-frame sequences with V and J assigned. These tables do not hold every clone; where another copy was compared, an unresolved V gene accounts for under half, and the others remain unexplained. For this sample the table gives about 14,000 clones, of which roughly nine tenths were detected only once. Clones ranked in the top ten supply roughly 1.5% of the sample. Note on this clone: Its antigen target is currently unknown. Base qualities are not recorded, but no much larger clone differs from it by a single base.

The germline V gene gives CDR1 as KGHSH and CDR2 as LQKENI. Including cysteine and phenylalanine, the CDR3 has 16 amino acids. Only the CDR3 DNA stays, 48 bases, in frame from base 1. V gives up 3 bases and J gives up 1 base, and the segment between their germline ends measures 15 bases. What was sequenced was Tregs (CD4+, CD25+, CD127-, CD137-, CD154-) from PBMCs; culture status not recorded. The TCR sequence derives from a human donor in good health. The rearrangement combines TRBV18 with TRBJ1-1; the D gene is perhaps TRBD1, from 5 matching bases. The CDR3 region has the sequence CASSPERQTWNTEAFF. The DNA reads TGTGCCAGCTCACCGGAGAGACAGACTTGGAACACTGAAGCTTTCTTT.